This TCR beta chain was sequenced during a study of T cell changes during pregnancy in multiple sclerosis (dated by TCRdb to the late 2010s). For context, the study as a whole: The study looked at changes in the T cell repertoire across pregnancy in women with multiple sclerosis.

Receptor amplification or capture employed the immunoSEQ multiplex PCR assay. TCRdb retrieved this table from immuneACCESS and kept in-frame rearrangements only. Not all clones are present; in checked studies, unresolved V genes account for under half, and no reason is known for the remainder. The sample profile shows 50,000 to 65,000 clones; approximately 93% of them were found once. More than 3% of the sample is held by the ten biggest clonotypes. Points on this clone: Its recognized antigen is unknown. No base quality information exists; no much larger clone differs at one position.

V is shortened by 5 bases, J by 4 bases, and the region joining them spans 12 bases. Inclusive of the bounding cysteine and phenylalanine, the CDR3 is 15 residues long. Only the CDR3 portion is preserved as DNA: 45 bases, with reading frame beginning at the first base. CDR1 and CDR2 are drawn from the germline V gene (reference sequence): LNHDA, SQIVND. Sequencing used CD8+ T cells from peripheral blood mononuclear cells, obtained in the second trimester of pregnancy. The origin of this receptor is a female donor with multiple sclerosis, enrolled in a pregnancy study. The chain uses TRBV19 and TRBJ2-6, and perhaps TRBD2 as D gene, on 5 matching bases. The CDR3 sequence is CASSPWTLGANVLTF. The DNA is TGTGCCAGTAGTCCGTGGACTTTGGGGGCCAACGTCCTGACTTTC.